The 18 T cell receptor beta chains below come from one sample, sequenced in a study of blood T cells in healthy people across ages. The second PCR ran about 6 to 11 cycles with a sample-barcoded 5' primer and J-beta primers. TCRdb independently ran MiXCR on the 5' RACE reads; one entry per CDR3 protein. The data contain around 1,000,000 distinct CDR3 sequences, under 30% of them singletons. This sample was also put to use in a study of T cells of mothers and their children.

The sample taken for sequencing was blood. The source is a girl under 10 years old in good health.

The chain is built from TRBV6-6 and TRBJ2-1; a weak D match, TRBD1 (8 bases). The CDR3 covers 16 residues. Germline V gene lookup returns CDR1 MNHNY and CDR2 SVGAGI (reference sequence). Between the trimmed V and J ends, which lost 4 bases and 4 bases, there was a span of 17 bases. The DNA of the CDR3 is TGTGCCAGCAGTTCCCCCACAGGGGGGGCTTACAATGAGCAGTTCTTC. Its protein product is CASSSPTGGAYNEQFF.

This clonotype was seen a handful of times. CDR3 protein: CASSLSRVGSGFYNEQFF. The CDR3 DNA sequence: TGCGCCAGCAGCTTGAGTCGAGTCGGTAGCGGCTTCTACAATGAGCAGTTCTTC. The V and J genes are TRBV5-1 and TRBJ2-1; maybe TRBD2 (6 bases). From germline, CDR1 is SGHRS and CDR2 YFSETQ. The CDR3 extends over 18 amino acids. The V gene lost 1 base and the J gene lost 3 bases, with 20 bases spanning the gap.

Only a few counts were recorded for this clonotype. The CDR3 spells CASSVGLAGVHEQYF. The CDR3 nucleotides read TGTGCCAGCAGTGTCGGACTAGCGGGAGTCCACGAGCAGTACTTC. The V call is TRBV12-3 or TRBV12-4, the J call TRBJ2-7; 13 bases map to TRBD2. The CDR3 length is 15 residues. The V segment lost 5 bases and the J segment 5 bases; nucleotides outside the gene matches: 6.

The chain joins TRBV6-5 to TRBJ2-5; 9 bases fit TRBD1. The J call is doubtful: the DNA matches TRBJ2-7 better. Germline V gene data show CDR1 as MNHEY and CDR2 as SVGAGI. The CDR3 is made up of 14 amino acids. CDR3: CASRMGQGPYEQYF. The CDR3, as DNA: TGTGCCAGCAGAATGGGACAGGGACCCTACGAGCAGTACTTC.

The rearrangement uses TRBV7-9 and TRBJ2-5; 12 bases line up with TRBD2. The J call could be wrong; TRBJ2-1 is a better fit for the DNA end. CDR1 and CDR2 from the germline V gene are SEHNR and FQNEAQ (reference sequence). The length of the CDR3 is 15 residues. Written as DNA, the CDR3 is TGTGCCAGCAGCCGGGGACTAGCGGGTACAAATGAGCAGTTCTTC. Residues: CASSRGLAGTNEQFF.

This clonotype was seen only a few times. The chain links TRBV28 to TRBJ2-7; D is unresolved. Trimming removed 1 base from V and 3 bases from J, with 7 bases in between. This CDR3 has 13 amino acids. Germline V gene data show CDR1 as MDHEN and CDR2 as SYDVKM. In DNA, the CDR3 is TGTGCCAGCAGTTTATTCTACGTCTACGAGCAGTACTTC. Translation: CASSLFYVYEQYF.

This clonotype was picked up a small number of times. V and J are TRBV7-9 and TRBJ2-7; 10 nucleotides line up with TRBD1. With V trimmed by 9 bases and J by 6 bases, 2 bases remained unmatched. Germline V lookup: CDR1 SEHNR, CDR2 FQNEAQ (reference sequence). CDR3 length: 11 residues. The CDR3 loop reads CASGTGVEQYF. The CDR3 DNA reads as TGTGCCAGTGGGACAGGGGTCGAGCAGTACTTC. The full variable domain, its missing parts supplied by reference TRBV7-9 and TRBJ2-7, is DTGVSQNPRHKITKRGQNVTFRCDPISEHNRLYWYRQTLGQGPEFLTYFQNEAQLEKSRLLSDRFSAERPKGSFSTLEIQRTEQGDSAMYLCASGTGVEQYFGPGTRLTVT.

The gene calls are TRBV10-3 and TRBJ2-1; TRBD2 agrees at 8 bases. Trimming at V came to 10 bases and at J to 4 bases, leaving 18 bases not matched to a gene. The germline CDR1 and CDR2 sequences are ENHRY and SYGVKD. The CDR3 extends over 17 amino acids. The CDR3 region has the DNA TGTGCCACAAAAGGGACCCAACTAGCGGCACTATACAATGAGCAGTTCTTC. It yields the protein CATKGTQLAALYNEQFF.

Only a few counts were recorded for this clonotype. One junction end does not reproduce the germline sequence, and a read error may be involved. V is TRBV7-2 and J is TRBJ1-2, with TRBD1 identical over 7 bases. The CDR3 consists of 12 residues. Germline V lookup: CDR1 SGHTA, CDR2 FQGNSA. CDR3 bases: TGTGCCAGCAGCTCCTCGACAGGGCCCTTCCTCTTC. This sequence encodes CASSSSTGPFLF.

A remark on this clonotype: The junction departs from germline at one end; a sequencing error may be responsible. This sequence joins TRBV29-1 and TRBJ2-5; the D is unclear. This CDR3 is 10 amino acids long. CDR1 SQVTM and CDR2 ANQGSEA come from the germline V gene. The chain's CDR3 is CSVVQGTQYF. The CDR3 coding sequence is TGCAGCGTCGTTCAAGGGACCCAGTACTTC.

V is TRBV29-1 and J is TRBJ1-1, with 8 bases fitting TRBD1. The germline CDR1 and CDR2 sequences are SQVTM and ANQGSEA. V lost 1 base and J lost 5; bases outside the gene matches: 18. The CDR3 length is 18 residues. CDR3 residues: CSVEGKAGTGPGGTEAFF. The CDR3 nucleotides read TGCAGCGTTGAAGGAAAGGCCGGGACAGGTCCTGGAGGGACTGAAGCTTTCTTT.

The genes are TRBV6-2 or TRBV6-3 and TRBJ1-1; D ambiguous. In germline, CDR1 is MNHEY, CDR2 SVGEGT. V was pared by 6 bases and J by 5 bases, with 16 bases between. The CDR3 sequence is 14 residues long. The CDR3 bases are TGTGCCAGCAGACCCTCGAGTAAGGGTACTGAAGCTTTCTTT. Protein sequence: CASRPSSKGTEAFF.

This clonotype was seen more than once but under ten times. The chain's CDR3 is CASSQSGTGAPNYGYTF. CDR3 coding DNA: TGTGCCAGCAGCCAATCCGGGACAGGGGCCCCTAACTATGGCTACACCTTC. V and J are TRBV7-9 and TRBJ1-2; the match to TRBD1 covers 10 bases. The V segment lost 5 bases and the J segment 0 bases; nucleotides outside the gene matches: 9. The CDR3 sequence is 17 residues long. Germline loops: CDR1 SEHNR, CDR2 FQNEAQ (reference sequence).

This clonotype was observed a few times. This chain uses TRBV5-1 with TRBJ1-1, with TRBD1 matching over 10 bases. The CDR3 has 16 residues. The trim removed 0 bases at V and 1 base at J, leaving 3 bases unmatched. Germline CDR1 is SGHRS and CDR2 is YFSETQ. CDR3 DNA sequence: TGCGCCAGCAGCTTGGGACAGGGGGCGGGGAACACTGAAGCTTTCTTT. Protein product: CASSLGQGAGNTEAFF.

This clonotype was seen a few times. V is TRBV24-1 and J is TRBJ2-5; 11 bases match TRBD1. The DNA end is a closer match to TRBJ2-1, so the J assignment may be wrong. Germline V gene sequence: CDR1 KGHDR, CDR2 SFDVKD. This CDR3 is built from 14 residues. As DNA, the CDR3 is TGTGCCACCAGTGATGGGACAGGGGGTGATGAGCAGTTCTTC. Its translation: CATSDGTGGDEQFF.

This clonotype was observed once. V is TRBV7-2 and J is TRBJ2-5; TRBD2 is a possible D gene (5 bases). The J call may be incorrect, as the DNA end agrees better with TRBJ2-7. There are 14 residues in the CDR3. Germline V gene sequence: CDR1 SGHTA, CDR2 FQGNSA. As DNA, the CDR3 is TGTGCCAGCAGCTTAGGGATCGAGGGCTACGAGCAGTACTTC. This encodes CASSLGIEGYEQYF.

The chain couples TRBV19 to TRBJ1-5; TRBD1 aligns across 7 bases. The CDR3 has 17 residues. With 5 bases clipped from V and 3 bases from J, the junction kept 13 bases outside the gene matches. CDR1 and CDR2 (germline): LNHDA, SQIVND (reference sequence). The CDR3 DNA is TGTGCCAGTAGTCCAAGATCCCAGGACAGGCCCAATCAGCCCCAGCATTTT. It encodes CASSPRSQDRPNQPQHF.

The chain links TRBV29-1 to TRBJ2-5; TRBD2 matches 11 bases. The better agreement between TRBJ2-1 and the DNA end casts doubt on the J call. Germline V gene lookup returns CDR1 SQVTM and CDR2 ANQGSEA. This CDR3 is built from 15 residues. The CDR3 sequence: CSVAGNSGRATEQFF. In DNA, the CDR3 is TGCAGCGTGGCGGGTAATAGCGGGAGGGCGACGGAGCAGTTCTTC.